Presented here are 28 T cell receptor beta chains from one specimen sequenced in a study of CD8 T cells in ankylosing spondylitis. One entry per CDR3 protein, called by TCRdb with MiXCR from the 5' RACE reads. In the table there are 80,000 to 100,000 distinct CDR3 sequences, around 10% of which are singletons. The sequencing input was blood, either unsorted or a sorted T cell fraction (not recorded which). The receptors stem from a male donor with ankylosing spondylitis or in good health (not recorded which).

This clonotype was picked up many times. The rearrangement uses TRBV5-1 and TRBJ1-4; D is possibly TRBD1 (6 bases). Germline V gives CDR1 SGHRS, CDR2 YFSETQ. Trimming shortened V by 2 bases and J by 4 bases, and 9 bases separated the two germline ends. CDR3 length: 14 amino acids. DNA for the CDR3: TGCGCCAGCAGCTTTGACAGGATTAATGAAAAACTGTTTTTT. It specifies CASSFDRINEKLFF.

This clonotype showed up many times. The rearrangement links TRBV5-6 to TRBJ1-5; 7 nucleotides agree with TRBD1. Germline lookup yields CDR1 SGHDT and CDR2 YYEEEE. V was pared by 3 bases and J by 0 bases, with 12 bases of the junction left unmatched. The CDR3 has 18 residues. The CDR3 nucleotides read TGTGCCAGCAGCTCACCCCGGGACAGACCCTATAGCAATCAGCCCCAGCATTTT. Its translation: CASSSPRDRPYSNQPQHF.

Only a few counts were recorded for this clonotype. The chain combines TRBV18 with TRBJ2-1; 9 bases match TRBD1. CDR3 length: 15 residues. Unmatched junction bases numbered 11, after V lost 5 bases and J lost 9 bases. Germline assignment: CDR1 KGHSH and CDR2 LQKENI. The CDR3: CASSTGQGILFEQFF. As DNA, the CDR3 is TGTGCCAGCTCAACGGGACAGGGTATTTTGTTTGAGCAGTTCTTC.

A few counts support this clonotype. The chain recombines TRBV4-2 with TRBJ2-7, with 8 positions matching TRBD1. Germline CDR1 is LGHNA and CDR2 is YNFKEQ. The J segment lost 5 bases and the V segment lost 2 bases, leaving 5 bases of the junction unmatched. The CDR3 totals 14 residues. CDR3 residues: CASSQRSGGDEQYF. In nucleotides, the CDR3 is TGTGCCAGCAGCCAACGGTCAGGGGGCGACGAGCAGTACTTC.

The J gene is TRBJ1-5, the V gene TRBV6-1; D gene ambiguous. The CDR3 totals 15 residues. CDR1 is MNHNS and CDR2 is SASEGT in the germline V gene. V lost 4 bases to trimming and J lost 0 bases, with 10 bases between them. The CDR3 loop reads CASSGTVNSNQPQHF. CDR3 nucleotides: TGTGCCAGCAGTGGGACGGTTAATAGCAATCAGCCCCAGCATTTT.

The table lists this clonotype with many counts. The chain combines TRBV5-1 with TRBJ2-1; 13 bases map to TRBD2. Germline-derived CDR1 and CDR2 are SGHRS and YFSETQ. The CDR3 length is 18 residues. J gave up 0 bases and V 2 bases, and 5 bases lay outside the gene matches. Here the CDR3 reads CASSFPTSGGDSYNEQFF. The CDR3 DNA reads TGCGCCAGCAGCTTCCCAACTAGCGGGGGGGACTCCTACAATGAGCAGTTCTTC.

This clonotype was found a few times. The chain uses TRBV18 and TRBJ1-4; weak D call: TRBD1 (6 bases). This CDR3 contains 17 residues. Germline V gene lookup returns CDR1 KGHSH and CDR2 LQKENI. V lost 0 bases and J lost 2, with 13 bases in between. The DNA for the CDR3 is TGTGCCAGCTCACCACCGGTAGGGGGTCGTACTAATGAAAAACTGTTTTTT. It encodes CASSPPVGGRTNEKLFF. The whole variable domain, remainder taken from reference TRBV18 and TRBJ1-4, is NAGVMQNPRHLVRRRGQEARLRCSPMKGHSHVYWYRQLPEEGLKFMVYLQKENIIDESGMPKERFSAEFPKEGPSILRIQQVVRGDSAAYFCASSPPVGGRTNEKLFFGSGTQLSVL.

This clonotype was recorded at least ten times. As DNA, the CDR3 is TGTGCCATCAGTGAGTCTAGCGGAGTCACAGATACGCAGTATTTT. Its translation: CAISESSGVTDTQYF. V and J are TRBV10-3 and TRBJ2-3; perhaps TRBD2 as D (6 bases). The CDR3 is 15 amino acids. CDR1 is ENHRY and CDR2 is SYGVKD in the germline V gene. Trimming removed 0 bases at V and 2 bases at J, with 9 bases between.

This clonotype has at least ten counts. CDR3 in DNA: TGTGCCAGCAGCCCCACGATGGCTTCCTTTTATTCACCCCTCCACTTT. Its translation: CASSPTMASFYSPLHF. The rearrangement uses TRBV7-2 and TRBJ1-6; D is uncertain. This CDR3 has 16 amino acids. V was trimmed by 5 bases and J by 8 bases, leaving 19 bases between them. The germline gives CDR1 SGHTA, CDR2 FQGNSA.

The chain carries TRBV19 and TRBJ2-1; 8 nucleotides line up with TRBD1. CDR3 length: 22 residues. The V segment lost 4 bases and the J segment 0 bases; nucleotides outside the gene matches: 23. Germline CDR1 LNHDA, CDR2 SQIVND (reference sequence). The CDR3 sequence is CASSSTRGTGFPSQSSYNEQFF. The CDR3 DNA is TGTGCCAGTAGTAGTACGAGGGGGACAGGATTCCCGTCCCAGAGCTCCTACAATGAGCAGTTCTTC. The variable domain in full, completed from reference TRBV19 and TRBJ2-1, reads DGGITQSPKYLFRKEGQNVTLSCEQNLNHDAMYWYRQDPGQGLRLIYYSQIVNDFQKGDIAEGYSVSREKKESFPLTVTSAQKNPTAFYLCASSSTRGTGFPSQSSYNEQFFGPGTRLTVL.

This clonotype was seen ten or more times. The V gene is TRBV9, the J gene TRBJ1-5; the match to TRBD1 covers 7 bases. Germline CDR1 and CDR2: SGDLS and YYNGEE. The V segment lost 4 bases and the J segment 9 bases; nucleotides outside the gene matches: 7. CDR3 length: 13 amino acids. CDR3 bases: TGTGCCAGCAGCAACAGGGGCTCGGGGCCCCAGCATTTT. Encoded protein: CASSNRGSGPQHF.

This clonotype was counted many times. V usage is TRBV7-6 and J usage is TRBJ2-7, with 7 bases fitting TRBD1. The CDR3 has 14 amino acids. J gave up 4 bases and V 1 base, and 4 bases lay outside the gene matches. CDR1 SGHVS and CDR2 FNYEAQ come from the germline V gene. This chain's CDR3 is CASSLGGTVYEQYF. CDR3 in DNA: TGTGCCAGCAGCTTAGGAGGGACAGTTTACGAGCAGTACTTC.

Many counts were recorded for this clonotype. At one boundary the junction diverges from the germline segment, which might be a read error. Written as DNA, the CDR3 is TGTGCTAGCAGCTTAGCAGTTGGACTAGCGGACTCCTACGAGCAGTACTTC. It specifies CASSLAVGLADSYEQYF. V is TRBV7-7 and J is TRBJ2-7; 10 nucleotides agree with TRBD2. Germline V lookup: CDR1 SSHAT, CDR2 FNYEAQ (reference sequence). The CDR3 covers 17 residues.

This clonotype was seen at least ten times. The junction does not match germline at one end; this may be a read error. The V and J genes are TRBV3-1 and TRBJ2-1; D remains ambiguous. This CDR3 has 17 amino acids. The germline V gene encodes CDR1 LGHDT and CDR2 YNNKEL (reference sequence). CDR3 nucleotide sequence: TGTGCCAGCAGCCCGATGGTTGGGCCCATGGCCTACGATGAGCAGTTCTTC. Translated: CASSPMVGPMAYDEQFF.

This clonotype was seen many times. The DNA of the CDR3 is TGTGCCAGCAGCGTAGACCGGCCAGATACGCAGTATTTT. Amino acids: CASSVDRPDTQYF. The V call is TRBV9, the J call TRBJ2-3; D uncertain. Between the trimmed V and J ends, which lost 0 bases and 4 bases, there was a span of 6 bases. This CDR3 spans 13 amino acids. The V gene's germline CDR1 is SGDLS and CDR2 YYNGEE.

The chain combines TRBV3-1 with TRBJ2-7; no reliable D call. This CDR3 is 13 amino acids long. The germline gives CDR1 LGHDT, CDR2 YNNKEL (reference sequence). The V end lost 2 bases, the J end lost 2 bases, and 7 bases lay between the germline ends. The CDR3 loop is CASSQLGTYEQYF. The CDR3 coding sequence is TGTGCCAGCAGCCAACTAGGTACCTACGAGCAGTACTTC.

This clonotype was detected many times. V usage is TRBV3-1 and J usage is TRBJ2-7; D is uncertain. V gave up 6 bases and J gave up 0 bases, with 9 bases separating them. Germline CDR1 and CDR2: LGHDT and YNNKEL (reference sequence). The CDR3 is 13 amino acids. In DNA form, the CDR3 reads TGTGCCAGCAGTCAGCCGCTCTCCTACGAGCAGTACTTC. Encoded protein: CASSQPLSYEQYF.

In this sample, this clonotype turned up many times. This chain connects TRBV3-1 to TRBJ1-1; D is unresolved. The CDR3 has 14 amino acids. V was trimmed by 4 bases and J by 7 bases, leaving 16 bases between them. Per the germline V gene, CDR1 is LGHDT and CDR2 is YNNKEL (reference sequence). Here the CDR3 DNA reads TGTGCCAGCAGCCCACGAGGACGTGAAGGTGAAGCTTTCTTT. Its protein is CASSPRGREGEAFF.

This clonotype came up a few times. The chain combines TRBV7-2 with TRBJ2-3; 11 nucleotides match TRBD2. Germline values: CDR1 SGHTA, CDR2 FQGNSA. There are 17 residues in the CDR3. V lost 6 bases and J lost 2; bases outside the gene matches: 10. The CDR3 spells CASRLSYSGGDTDTQYF. CDR3 coding DNA: TGTGCCAGCAGACTAAGTTATAGCGGGGGGGACACAGATACGCAGTATTTT.

About this clonotype: A read error may be the cause here, since a much bigger clone is one base away. This rearrangement joins TRBV2 to TRBJ1-5; 10 bases line up with TRBD1. The V segment lost 11 bases and the J segment 5 bases; nucleotides outside the gene matches: 6. Germline loops: CDR1 SNHLY, CDR2 FYNNEI. CDR3 length: 13 amino acids. The CDR3 sequence is CACRTGGHQPQHF. The DNA of the CDR3 is TGTGCCTGCCGGACAGGGGGACATCAGCCCCAGCATTTT.

The table lists this clonotype with many counts. V gene TRBV6-5 combines with J gene TRBJ1-5; D unresolved. The CDR3 is 15 amino acids. From germline, CDR1 is MNHEY and CDR2 SVGAGI. V lost 5 bases to trimming and J lost 1 base, with 12 bases between them. The CDR3 DNA reads TGTGCCAGCAGTGACAAGGAAGGGAGCAATCAGCCCCAGCATTTT. Translated, it gives CASSDKEGSNQPQHF.

This clonotype was picked up many times. This rearrangement joins TRBV7-2 to TRBJ1-1; 9 nucleotides line up with TRBD1. CDR1 and CDR2 (germline): SGHTA, FQGNSA. Trimming removed 4 bases from V and 6 bases from J; junction bases left unmatched: 6. CDR3 length: 14 amino acids. The CDR3 protein is CASSSGQGTAEAFF. Written as DNA, the CDR3 is TGTGCCAGCAGCTCGGGACAGGGAACGGCTGAAGCTTTCTTT. The entire variable domain, with the rest obtained from reference TRBV7-2 and TRBJ1-1, is as follows: GAGVSQSPSNKVTEKGKDVELRCDPISGHTALYWYRQSLGQGLEFLIYFQGNSAPDKSGLPSDRFSAERTGGSVSTLTIQRTQQEDSAVYLCASSSGQGTAEAFFGQGTRLTVV.

This clonotype has at least ten counts. The chain has TRBV4-2 and TRBJ2-7; 12 nucleotides agree with TRBD2. Per germline, CDR1 LGHNA and CDR2 YNFKEQ. Trimming cost V 1 base and J 4 bases; bases outside gene matches: 2. The CDR3 contains 15 residues. Here the CDR3 reads CASSQGTSGVYEQYF. CDR3 bases: TGTGCCAGCAGCCAAGGGACTAGCGGGGTTTACGAGCAGTACTTC.

This clonotype was detected many times. The chain is built from TRBV20-1 and TRBJ1-1, with 9 nucleotides matching TRBD1. This CDR3 region has 15 residues. Germline lookup yields CDR1 DFQATT and CDR2 SNEGSKA (reference sequence). V dropped 1 base and J dropped 5; count of bases not matched to a gene: 8. CDR3 nucleotide sequence: TGCAGTGCTAGAGTCCCGGGACAGGGTGGTACTGAAGCTTTCTTT. This encodes CSARVPGQGGTEAFF.

In this sample, this clonotype turned up many times. V and J are TRBV25-1 and TRBJ2-7; 12 bases match TRBD2. V lost 5 bases and J lost 6; bases outside the gene matches: 2. The CDR3 spans 13 residues. Per the germline V gene, CDR1 is MGHDK and CDR2 is SYGVNS. CDR3 bases: TGTGCCAGCAGTCCGGGACTAGCGGGCGAGCAGTACTTC. Protein: CASSPGLAGEQYF.

In its sample, this clonotype was seen many times. The chain recombines TRBV28 with TRBJ2-2, with D possibly being TRBD2 (5 bases). Germline-derived CDR1 and CDR2 are MDHEN and SYDVKM. The V end lost 5 bases, the J end lost 4 bases, and 17 bases lay between the germline ends. This CDR3 is 16 amino acids long. CDR3 DNA: TGTGCCAGCAGTCCCCCCACGGGGATGAGCACCGGGGAGCTGTTTTTT. It encodes CASSPPTGMSTGELFF.

This clonotype was seen at least ten times. The V gene is TRBV4-1, the J gene TRBJ1-3; no reliable D call. The germline V and J ends were trimmed by 0 bases and 4 bases, with 19 bases remaining between them. The CDR3 length is 18 residues. Germline CDR1 MGHRA, CDR2 YSYEKL. CDR3 sequence: CASSQDLSREGTGNTIYF. The CDR3 region has the DNA TGCGCCAGCAGCCAAGATCTATCTCGAGAGGGCACCGGAAACACCATATATTTT.

This clonotype was seen ten or more times. The CDR3 loop is CASSKFNLGTPSTDTQYF. The CDR3 DNA reads TGTGCCAGCAGCAAATTTAACCTTGGGACCCCATCCACAGATACGCAGTATTTT. This rearrangement joins TRBV21-1 to TRBJ2-3; the D call TRBD1 from the table was never checked on the DNA. TRBV21-1 is marked as a pseudogene. The CDR3 totals 18 residues.